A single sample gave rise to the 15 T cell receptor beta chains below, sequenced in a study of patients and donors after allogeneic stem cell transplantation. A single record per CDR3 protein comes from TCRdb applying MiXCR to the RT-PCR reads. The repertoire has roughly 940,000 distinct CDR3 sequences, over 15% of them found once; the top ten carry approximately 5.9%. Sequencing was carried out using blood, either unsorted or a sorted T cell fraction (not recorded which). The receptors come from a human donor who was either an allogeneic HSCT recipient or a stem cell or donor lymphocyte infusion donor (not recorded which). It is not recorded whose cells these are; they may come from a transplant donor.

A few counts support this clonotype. The CDR3 DNA reads TGCGCCAGCAGCTTGACTAGCTGGAGCTCCTACGAGCAGTACTTC. Translating gives CASSLTSWSSYEQYF. This chain uses TRBV5-1 with TRBJ2-7; TRBD2 is a possible D gene (6 bases). The CDR3 sequence is 15 residues long. Trimming left V 1 base short and J 0 bases short, with 11 bases between. Germline V gene sequence: CDR1 SGHRS, CDR2 YFSETQ.

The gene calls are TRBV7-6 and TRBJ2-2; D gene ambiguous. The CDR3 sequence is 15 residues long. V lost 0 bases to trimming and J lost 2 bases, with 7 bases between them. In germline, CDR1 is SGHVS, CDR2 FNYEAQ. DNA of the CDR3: TGTGCCAGCAGCTTAGCGCGGCCCAACACCGGGGAGCTGTTTTTT. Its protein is CASSLARPNTGELFF.

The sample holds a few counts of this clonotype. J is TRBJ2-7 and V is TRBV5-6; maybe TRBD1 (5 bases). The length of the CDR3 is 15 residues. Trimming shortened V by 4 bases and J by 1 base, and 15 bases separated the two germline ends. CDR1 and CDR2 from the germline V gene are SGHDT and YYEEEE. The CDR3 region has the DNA TGTGCCAGCAGCCCACAGACAGATTTGTCCTACGAGCAGTACTTC. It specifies CASSPQTDLSYEQYF.

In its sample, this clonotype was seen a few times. The DNA for the CDR3 is TGCGCCAGCAGCCAAGATTTGGACAGCGCAGATACGCAGTATTTT. Its protein product is CASSQDLDSADTQYF. V usage is TRBV4-3 and J usage is TRBJ2-3; tentatively, D is TRBD1 (6 bases). CDR1 and CDR2 (germline): LGHNA, YSLEER. Trimming pared 0 bases from V and 4 bases from J, leaving 11 bases between. The CDR3 length is 15 residues.

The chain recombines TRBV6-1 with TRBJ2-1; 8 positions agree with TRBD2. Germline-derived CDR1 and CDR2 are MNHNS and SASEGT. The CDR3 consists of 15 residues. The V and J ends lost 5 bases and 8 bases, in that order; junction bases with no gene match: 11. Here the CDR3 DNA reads TGTGCCAGCAGTCTTATAGCGGGAAGTGAGCATGAGCAGTTCTTC. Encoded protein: CASSLIAGSEHEQFF.

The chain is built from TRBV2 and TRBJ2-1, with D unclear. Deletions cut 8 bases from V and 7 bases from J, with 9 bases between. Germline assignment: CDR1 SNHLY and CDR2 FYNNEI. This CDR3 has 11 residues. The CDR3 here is CASGRANEQFF. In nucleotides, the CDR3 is TGTGCCAGCGGAAGGGCAAATGAGCAGTTCTTC.

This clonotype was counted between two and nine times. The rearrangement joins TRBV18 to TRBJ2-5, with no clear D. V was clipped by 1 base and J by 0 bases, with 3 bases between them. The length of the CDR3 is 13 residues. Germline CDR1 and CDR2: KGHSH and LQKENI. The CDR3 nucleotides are TGTGCCAGCTCACCACTCCACCAAGAGACCCAGTACTTC. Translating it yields CASSPLHQETQYF. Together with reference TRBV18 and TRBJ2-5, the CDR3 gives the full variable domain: NAGVMQNPRHLVRRRGQEARLRCSPMKGHSHVYWYRQLPEEGLKFMVYLQKENIIDESGMPKERFSAEFPKEGPSILRIQQVVRGDSAAYFCASSPLHQETQYFGPGTRLLVL.

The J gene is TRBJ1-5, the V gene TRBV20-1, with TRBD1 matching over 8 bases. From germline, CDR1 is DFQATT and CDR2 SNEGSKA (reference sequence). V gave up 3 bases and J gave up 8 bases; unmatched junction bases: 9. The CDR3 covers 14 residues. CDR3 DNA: TGCAGTGCTAGTGACCCAGGGGGCGCGGAGCCCCAGCATTTT. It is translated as CSASDPGGAEPQHF.

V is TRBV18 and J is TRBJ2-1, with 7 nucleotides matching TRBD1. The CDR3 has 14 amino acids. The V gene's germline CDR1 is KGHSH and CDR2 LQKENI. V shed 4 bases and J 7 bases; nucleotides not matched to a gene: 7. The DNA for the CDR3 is TGTGCCAGCTCACACCCGGACAGGCTGAATGAGCAGTTCTTC. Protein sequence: CASSHPDRLNEQFF. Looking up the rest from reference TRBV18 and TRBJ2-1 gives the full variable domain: NAGVMQNPRHLVRRRGQEARLRCSPMKGHSHVYWYRQLPEEGLKFMVYLQKENIIDESGMPKERFSAEFPKEGPSILRIQQVVRGDSAAYFCASSHPDRLNEQFFGPGTRLTVL.

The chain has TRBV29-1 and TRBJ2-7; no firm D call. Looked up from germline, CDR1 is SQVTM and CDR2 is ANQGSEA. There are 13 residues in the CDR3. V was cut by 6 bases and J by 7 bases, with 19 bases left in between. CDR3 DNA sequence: TGCAGCGTCGCTGGAGCTCGACCCGGGGAGCAGTACTTC. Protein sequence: CSVAGARPGEQYF.

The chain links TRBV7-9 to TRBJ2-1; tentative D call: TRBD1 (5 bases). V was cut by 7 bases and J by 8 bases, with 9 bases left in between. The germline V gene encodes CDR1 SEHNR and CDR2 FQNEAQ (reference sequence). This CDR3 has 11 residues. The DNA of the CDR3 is TGTGCCAGCATAGGGGTCCATGAGCAGTTCTTC. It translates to CASIGVHEQFF.

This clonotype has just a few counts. CDR3 residues: CASSGRGSPLHF. In DNA, the CDR3 is TGTGCCAGCAGCGGTCGGGGATCACCCCTCCACTTT. The chain couples TRBV9 to TRBJ1-6; D is ambiguous. Trimming stripped 3 bases from V and 10 bases from J, with 8 bases between. This CDR3 is 12 amino acids long. Germline CDR1 reads SGDLS; CDR2 reads YYNGEE.

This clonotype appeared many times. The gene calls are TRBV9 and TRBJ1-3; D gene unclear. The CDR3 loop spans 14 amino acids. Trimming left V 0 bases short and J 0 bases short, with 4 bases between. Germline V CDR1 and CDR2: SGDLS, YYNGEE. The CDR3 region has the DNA TGTGCCAGCAGCGTAGTCAGCTCTGGAAACACCATATATTTT. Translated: CASSVVSSGNTIYF.

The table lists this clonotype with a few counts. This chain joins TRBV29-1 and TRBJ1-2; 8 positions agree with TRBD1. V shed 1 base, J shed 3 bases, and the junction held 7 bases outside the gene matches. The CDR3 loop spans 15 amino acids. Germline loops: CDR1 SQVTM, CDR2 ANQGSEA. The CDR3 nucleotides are TGCAGCGTTGAAGGGCGACAGGGGTCGGACTATGGCTACACCTTC. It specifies CSVEGRQGSDYGYTF.

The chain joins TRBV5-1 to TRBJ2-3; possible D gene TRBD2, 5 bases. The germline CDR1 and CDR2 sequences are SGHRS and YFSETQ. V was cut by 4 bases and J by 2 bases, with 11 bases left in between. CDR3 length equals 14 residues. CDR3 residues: CASSVGENTDTQYF. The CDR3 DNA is TGCGCCAGCAGCGTGGGAGAAAACACAGATACGCAGTATTTT.